These 14 T cell receptor beta chains were all obtained from the same sample, sequenced in a study of cytomegalovirus exposure and HLA in healthy donors. The PCR employed 60 Vbeta primers together with 13 Jbeta primers. Sequenced by immunoSEQ multiplex PCR; TCRdb stores in-frame clones only, minus some. The sample contains 200,000 to 250,000 clones, around 80% of which appear only once. Input material: PBMCs. Receptor source: a man aged 35-49 years in good health and CMV-seronegative.

This clone was seen just once. V usage is TRBV10-1 and J usage is TRBJ2-7, with TRBD2 matching 11 bases. CDR3 length: 16 residues. CDR1 is WNHNN and CDR2 is SYGVQD in the germline V gene (reference sequence). V dropped 0 bases and J dropped 3; count of bases not matched to a gene: 4. The CDR3 sequence: CASSESGTSGLYEQYF. The CDR3 bases are TGCGCCAGCAGTGAGTCCGGGACTAGCGGACTCTACGAGCAGTACTTC.

The chain couples TRBV6-5 to TRBJ2-2, with 9 bases that match TRBD1. With V trimmed by 6 bases and J by 4 bases, 3 bases remained unmatched. Germline V gene data show CDR1 as MNHEY and CDR2 as SVGAGI. The CDR3 spans 14 residues. The CDR3 loop reads CASRGQGGTGELFF. The CDR3 coding sequence is TGTGCCAGCAGGGGACAGGGAGGCACCGGGGAGCTGTTTTTT.

In this sample, this clone turned up a few times. This chain links TRBV6-5 with TRBJ2-2, with 8 bases fitting TRBD1. Per the germline V gene, CDR1 is MNHEY and CDR2 is SVGAGI. CDR3 length equals 16 residues. The V segment lost 2 bases and the J segment 2 bases; nucleotides outside the gene matches: 4. The CDR3 is CASSYPGQGNTGELFF. The DNA for the CDR3 is TGTGCCAGCAGTTACCCCGGACAGGGAAACACCGGGGAGCTGTTTTTT.

This clone appeared a single time. The genes are TRBV27 and TRBJ1-1; 8 bases match TRBD1. The junction had 4 bases not matched to a gene; V was cut back by 3 bases and J by 1 base. From germline, CDR1 is MNHEY and CDR2 SMNVEV (reference sequence). The CDR3 spans 15 residues. The CDR3 sequence: CASSLGTGGNTEAFF. The CDR3 bases are TGTGCCAGCAGTTTGGGTACAGGGGGGAACACTGAAGCTTTCTTT.

This chain uses TRBV2 with TRBJ2-1, with D possibly matching TRBD1 (6 bases). V lost 5 bases, J lost 8 bases, and 22 bases lay in between. CDR3 length: 16 amino acids. The germline V gene has CDR1 SNHLY and CDR2 FYNNEI. In DNA, the CDR3 is TGTGCCAGCAGTAGAATTTACAGGGACCCTAGAGATGAGCAGTTCTTC. Its translation: CASSRIYRDPRDEQFF.

The gene calls are TRBV5-6 and TRBJ2-5, with D maybe TRBD2 (7 bases). The length of the CDR3 is 15 residues. Trimming took 4 bases from V and 5 from J, leaving 18 bases between them. Germline V lookup: CDR1 SGHDT, CDR2 YYEEEE. The CDR3 region is CASSPTRGGTETQYF. The CDR3 coding sequence is TGTGCCAGCAGCCCTACCAGGGGAGGGACGGAGACCCAGTACTTC.

This chain joins TRBV6-5 and TRBJ1-1; D remains ambiguous. Trimming shortened V by 0 bases and J by 0 bases, and 5 bases separated the two germline ends. Germline V gene sequence: CDR1 MNHEY, CDR2 SVGAGI. The CDR3 spans 14 residues. The CDR3 is CASSYSYLNTEAFF. As DNA, the CDR3 is TGTGCCAGCAGTTACTCTTACTTGAACACTGAAGCTTTCTTT.

J is TRBJ1-1 and V is TRBV4-1, with 8 bases that match TRBD1. This CDR3 is built from 14 residues. Germline lookup yields CDR1 MGHRA and CDR2 YSYEKL. The V gene end was trimmed by 7 bases and the J gene end by 2 bases; junction bases not matched to a gene: 6. DNA for the CDR3: TGCGCCAGCACCATAACAGGGGGTAACACTGAAGCTTTCTTT. This codes for CASTITGGNTEAFF.

The chain is built from TRBV30 and TRBJ2-6; D not resolved. V shed 3 bases and J shed 1 base, with 7 bases lying between them. The V gene's germline CDR1 is GTSNPN and CDR2 SVGIG (reference sequence). This CDR3 region has 14 residues. CDR3 coding DNA: TGTGCCTGGAGGAGGCGATCTGGGGCCAACGTCCTGACTTTC. This sequence encodes CAWRRRSGANVLTF.

This chain links TRBV7-2 with TRBJ2-7; maybe TRBD1 (7 bases). V dropped 8 bases and J dropped 5 bases, with 13 bases sitting between them. In germline, CDR1 is SGHTA, CDR2 FQGNSA. CDR3 length equals 12 residues. The CDR3 DNA is TGTGCCAGCTCAGGGGGGTTCGACGAGCAGTACTTC. Its translation is CASSGGFDEQYF.

The chain has TRBV7-6 and TRBJ2-2; a weak D match, TRBD2 (6 bases). Germline V gene lookup returns CDR1 SGHVS and CDR2 FNYEAQ. The CDR3 is made up of 15 amino acids. Trimming removed 5 bases at V and 0 bases at J, with 10 bases between. The CDR3 nucleotides read TGTGCCAGCAGCACCGGGACTCCGAACACCGGGGAGCTGTTTTTT. Translation gives CASSTGTPNTGELFF. Together with reference TRBV7-6 and TRBJ2-2, the CDR3 gives the full variable domain: GAGVSQSPRYKVTKRGQDVALRCDPISGHVSLYWYRQALGQGPEFLTYFNYEAQQDKSGLPNDRFSAERPEGSISTLTIQRTEQRDSAMYRCASSTGTPNTGELFFGEGSRLTVL.

This sequence joins TRBV28 and TRBJ2-7; D is possibly TRBD1 (8 bases). Looked up from germline, CDR1 is MDHEN and CDR2 is SYDVKM. The CDR3 runs to 16 residues. The V end lost 6 bases, the J end lost 0 bases, and 18 bases lay between the germline ends. The CDR3 here is CASRGGRDRYSYEQYF. CDR3 DNA sequence: TGTGCCAGCAGGGGGGGGAGGGACAGGTACTCCTACGAGCAGTACTTC.

In this sample, this clone turned up once. Here the CDR3 DNA reads TGTGCCAGCAGCGGACTTCCAGGACAGTACAATGAGCAGTTCTTC. Amino acid sequence: CASSGLPGQYNEQFF. This chain uses TRBV7-3 with TRBJ2-1; D perhaps matches TRBD1 (6 bases). The germline V and J ends were trimmed by 5 bases and 4 bases, with 15 bases remaining between them. The CDR3 consists of 15 residues. Germline V CDR1 and CDR2: SGHTA, FQGTGA.

The gene calls are TRBV29-1 and TRBJ1-1; 7 positions agree with TRBD1. CDR1 SQVTM and CDR2 ANQGSEA come from the germline V gene. With 6 bases clipped from V and 3 bases from J, the junction kept 7 bases outside the gene matches. The CDR3 covers 13 residues. The CDR3 nucleotides read TGCAGCGTCCGGAAGGGGGCGGACACTGAAGCTTTCTTT. Protein product: CSVRKGADTEAFF. Full variable domain (rest looked up from reference TRBV29-1 and TRBJ1-1): SAVISQKPSRDICQRGTSLTIQCQVDSQVTMMFWYRQQPGQSLTLIATANQGSEATYESGFVIDKFPISRPNLTFSTLTVSNMSPEDSSIYLCSVRKGADTEAFFGQGTRLTVV.